These T cell receptor beta chains were read from a single sample in a study of Graves' ophthalmopathy and Graves' hyperthyroidism. TCRdb redid the calling of the multiplex PCR reads with MiXCR, one entry per CDR3 protein. The sample contains hundreds of thousands of distinct CDR3 sequences, about 41% of which appear only once. Sequencing was done on a sample of peripheral blood. All receptors come from an adult man with Graves' ophthalmopathy. CDR3s include the opening cysteine and the closing phenylalanine or tryptophan. The order of the fields is CDR3 protein, CDR3 DNA, D gene, clone size, V gene, CDR3 length, J gene. The D gene is left open where the match is weak. The size of a clone is reported for some rows only, either as once, few or many, or as a class for expanded clones.

CARDQGPTGETQYF	TGTGCTAGAGATCAGGGACCGACCGGGGAGACCCAGTACTTC	-	-	TRBV25-1	14	TRBJ2-5
CASSLAGGSADTQYF	TGTGCCAGCAGCTTAGCGGGGGGGTCAGCAGATACGCAGTATTTT	TRBD2	-	TRBV7-9	15	TRBJ2-3
CASSGDPGQPTYEQYF	TGTGCCAGCAGCGGCGACCCAGGGCAACCTACCTACGAGCAGTACTTC	-	-	TRBV9	16	TRBJ2-7
CASSARVGNQPQHF	TGTGCCAGCAGCGCCCGGGTGGGCAATCAGCCCCAGCATTTT	-	-	TRBV6-6	14	TRBJ1-5
CASIPGGRGTNYGYTF	TGTGCCAGCATCCCAGGAGGCAGGGGGACTAACTATGGCTACACCTTC	TRBD1	-	TRBV7-2	16	TRBJ1-2
CASSDTENTEAFF	TGTGCCAGCAGCGATACAGAGAACACTGAAGCTTTCTTT	-	-	TRBV7-7	13	TRBJ1-1
CASSVELGPGTEAFF	TGTGCCAGCAGCGTGGAACTTGGACCGGGTACTGAAGCTTTCTTT	-	-	TRBV25-1	15	TRBJ1-1
CAWTVGDLTEAFF	TGTGCCTGGACCGTGGGGGATCTCACTGAAGCTTTCTTT	-	-	TRBV30	13	TRBJ1-1
CATQANTGSNQPQHF	TGTGCCACGCAGGCCAACACAGGGTCCAATCAGCCCCAGCATTTT	-	few	TRBV10-3	15	TRBJ1-5
CASSLQGGVNTEAF	TGTGCCAGCAGCCTTCAGGGGGGGGTGAACACTGAAGCTTTC	-	-	TRBV7-9	14	TRBJ2-6
CSVGTGPSAPGYTF	TGCAGCGTGGGGACAGGTCCTTCCGCTCCTGGCTACACCTTC	TRBD1	once	TRBV29-1	14	TRBJ1-2
CASSRNDGSNQPQHF	TGTGCCAGCTCACGAAACGACGGCTCGAATCAGCCCCAGCATTTT	-	few	TRBV9	15	TRBJ1-5
CASSILGHEQYF	TGTGCCAGTAGTATTTTAGGGCACGAGCAGTACTTC	-	many	TRBV19	12	TRBJ2-7
CAISDWDGNEKLFF	TGTGCCATCAGCGACTGGGACGGTAATGAAAAACTGTTTTTT	-	-	TRBV10-3	14	TRBJ1-4
CSVEGGSIWNQPQHF	TGCAGCGTTGAGGGGGGCTCTATTTGGAATCAGCCCCAGCATTTT	-	-	TRBV29-1	15	TRBJ1-5
CASSPWTGDYNSPLHF	TGTGCCAGCAGCCCTTGGACAGGGGACTATAATTCACCCCTCCACTTT	TRBD1	many	TRBV7-9	16	TRBJ1-6
CARITGNNQPQHF	TGTGCCAGAATTACAGGGAACAATCAGCCCCAGCATTTT	-	many	TRBV7-2	13	TRBJ1-5
CASSLGAAAFF	TGTGCCAGCAGCTTGGGTGCGGCAGCTTTCTTT	-	few	TRBV11-2	11	TRBJ1-1
CASSASGANQPQHF	TGTGCCAGCAGCGCCTCAGGGGCTAATCAGCCCCAGCATTTT	-	many	TRBV9	14	TRBJ1-5
CASGLGPRLGYQETQHF	TGTGCTAGTGGTTTGGGTCCCCGACTAGGGTACCAAGAGACCCAGCATTTT	-	-	TRBV12-3/TRBV12-4	17	TRBJ1-5
CASSLQGQSNSPLHF	TGTGCCAGCAGTCTCCAGGGGCAGTCCAATTCACCCCTCCACTTT	-	-	TRBV27	15	TRBJ1-6
CASSSGTASYGELFF	TGTGCCAGCAGCTCCGGGACCGCTTCTTACGGGGAGCTGTTTTTT	-	-	TRBV13	15	TRBJ2-2
CASSLALGEEKLFF	TGTGCCAGCAGCTTAGCGCTCGGGGAAGAAAAACTGTTTTTT	-	once	TRBV7-9	14	TRBJ1-4
CASSLQGKGGGYTF	TGTGCCAGCAGCCTACAGGGGAAGGGGGGTGGCTACACCTTC	TRBD1	many	TRBV12-3/TRBV12-4	14	TRBJ1-2
CAISESMPGGAFSNQPQHF	TGTGCCATCAGTGAGTCGATGCCAGGGGGGGCTTTCAGCAATCAGCCCCAGCATTTT	TRBD1	many	TRBV10-3	19	TRBJ1-5
CASSQEASGSGEQYF	TGTGCCAGCAGCCAAGAGGCTAGCGGGAGTGGAGAGCAGTACTTC	TRBD2	few	TRBV7-3	15	TRBJ2-7
CASQDLGTAEAFF	TGTGCCAGCCAGGACTTGGGGACGGCTGAAGCTTTCTTT	-	-	TRBV6-5	13	TRBJ1-1
CASSPEGLVGEQYF	TGTGCCAGTAGCCCGGAGGGACTCGTAGGAGAGCAGTACTTC	-	-	TRBV19	14	TRBJ2-5
CASSLGLLEQETQYF	TGTGCCAGCAGCTTGGGTCTCCTAGAACAAGAGACCCAGTACTTC	-	many	TRBV5-6	15	TRBJ2-5
CASSSYGTPSYEQYF	TGCGCCAGCAGCTCCTACGGGACACCCTCCTACGAGCAGTACTTC	-	many	TRBV5-1	15	TRBJ2-7
CASSPARIWDTEAFF	TGTGCCAGCAGCCCCGCCCGTATTTGGGACACTGAAGCTTTCTTT	-	few	TRBV27	15	TRBJ1-1
CASSFRAGSGELFF	TGTGCCAGCAGCTTCCGTGCGGGGAGCGGGGAGCTGTTTTTT	-	-	TRBV7-2	14	TRBJ2-2
CAISETGQGSPLHF	TGTGCCATCAGTGAGACGGGACAGGGATCACCCCTCCACTTT	TRBD1	-	TRBV10-3	14	TRBJ1-6
CASSYKRGGIYEQYF	TGTGCCAGCAGTTACAAGCGTGGAGGTATCTACGAGCAGTACTTC	-	-	TRBV6-5	15	TRBJ2-7
CASIRDRGDTEAFF	TGTGCCAGCATCCGGGACAGGGGGGACACTGAAGCTTTCTTT	TRBD1	-	TRBV11-2	14	TRBJ1-1
CASSVWDRLNTGELFF	TGTGCCAGCAGCGTGTGGGACAGGCTGAACACCGGGGAGCTGTTTTTT	TRBD1	once	TRBV9	16	TRBJ2-2
CASSLGRGARTSGIETQYF	TGCGCCAGCAGCTTGGGTAGGGGCGCAAGGACTAGCGGGATAGAGACCCAGTACTTC	TRBD2	few	TRBV5-1	19	TRBJ2-5
CASMTGVAGETQYF	TGTGCCAGCATGACAGGGGTTGCGGGAGAGACCCAGTACTTC	TRBD1	-	TRBV6-6	14	TRBJ2-5
CASSLTGVDEKLFF	TGCGCCAGCAGCTTGACAGGGGTAGATGAAAAACTGTTTTTT	TRBD1	-	TRBV5-1	14	TRBJ1-4
CVSSRGQGGETQYF	TGTGTCAGCAGCCGGGGACAGGGAGGGGAGACCCAGTACTTC	TRBD1	-	TRBV5-4	14	TRBJ2-5
CATSRDIGTDTGTNYGYTF	TGTGCCACCAGCAGAGATATTGGGACGGACACGGGGACTAACTATGGCTACACCTTC	-	once	TRBV15	19	TRBJ1-2
CASSVRDTAVYEQYF	TGTGCCAGCAGCGTCCGGGACACTGCCGTATACGAGCAGTACTTC	-	-	TRBV7-2	15	TRBJ2-7